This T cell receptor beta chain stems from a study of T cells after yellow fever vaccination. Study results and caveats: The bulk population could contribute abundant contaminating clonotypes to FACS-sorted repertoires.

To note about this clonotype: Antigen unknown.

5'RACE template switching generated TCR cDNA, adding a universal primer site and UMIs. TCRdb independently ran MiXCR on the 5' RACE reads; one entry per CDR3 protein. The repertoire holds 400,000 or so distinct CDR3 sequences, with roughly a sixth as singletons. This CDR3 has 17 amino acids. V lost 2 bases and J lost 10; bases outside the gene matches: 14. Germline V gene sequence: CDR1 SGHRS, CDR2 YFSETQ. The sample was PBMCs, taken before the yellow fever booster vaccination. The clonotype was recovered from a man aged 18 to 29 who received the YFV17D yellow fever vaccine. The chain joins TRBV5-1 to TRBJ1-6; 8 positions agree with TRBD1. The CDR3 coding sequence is TGCGCCAGCAGCTTAGGAGAGACAGGGGCTCTCGGGTCACCCCTCCACTTT. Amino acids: CASSLGETGALGSPLHF.